This TCR beta chain was found in a study of T cell responses to AZD1222 COVID-19 vaccine. Study at large: Pooling was applied to second doses at about 4 or about 12 weeks. Findings of the study overall: There were mostly white British donors and more females than males, and clonal diversity was possibly underestimated. AZD1222 recipients seropositive at baseline numbered only six or seven. Increased Spike-specific TCR breadth and depth were observed after two AZD1222 doses.

The method was immunoSEQ multiplex PCR; TCRdb's version includes in-frame clones alone and lacks a portion of them. The table has 90,000 or so clones, 89% seen once. Details on this clone: Its antigen remains unidentified.

J lost 0 bases, V lost 4 bases, and 1 base had no gene match. CDR3 length equals 15 residues. Per the germline V gene, CDR1 is LNHDA and CDR2 is SQIVND (reference sequence). The rearrangement joins TRBV19 to TRBJ2-1; TRBD1 matches at 9 bases. The sample consisted of peripheral blood, taken on day 0 of AZD1222 vaccination. The TCR originated in an adult in good health. The CDR3 DNA reads TGTGCCAGTAGTACGGGACAGGGCTCCTACAATGAGCAGTTCTTC. Its protein is CASSTGQGSYNEQFF.